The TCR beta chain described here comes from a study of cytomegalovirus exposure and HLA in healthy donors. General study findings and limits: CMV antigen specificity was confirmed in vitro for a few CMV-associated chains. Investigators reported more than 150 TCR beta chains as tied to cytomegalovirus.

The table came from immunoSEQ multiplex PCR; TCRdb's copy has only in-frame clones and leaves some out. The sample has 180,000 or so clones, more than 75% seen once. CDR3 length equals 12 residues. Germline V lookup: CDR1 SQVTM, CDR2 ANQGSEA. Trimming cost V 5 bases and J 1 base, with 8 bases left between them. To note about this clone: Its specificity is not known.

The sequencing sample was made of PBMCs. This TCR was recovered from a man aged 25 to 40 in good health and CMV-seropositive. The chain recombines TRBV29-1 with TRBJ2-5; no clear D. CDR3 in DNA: TGCAGCGTTAGGATCGTCCAAGAGACCCAGTACTTC. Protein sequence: CSVRIVQETQYF.